The 11 T cell receptor beta chains presented below share a single source sample, sequenced in a study of T cell responses to AZD1222 COVID-19 vaccine. Clones were read by immunoSEQ multiplex PCR, and TCRdb kept only the in-frame ones, dropping some. This table holds 150,000 to 180,000 clones, 90% to 95% found once. Sequenced material: peripheral blood, taken 28 days after the second AZD1222 dose. These receptors were obtained from an adult who received the AZD1222 COVID-19 vaccine.

This chain uses TRBV2 with TRBJ1-2; D perhaps matches TRBD1 (6 bases). The V end lost 2 bases, the J end lost 8 bases, and 15 bases lay between the germline ends. Germline CDR1 reads SNHLY; CDR2 reads FYNNEI. This CDR3 has 14 amino acids. This CDR3 is CASSEQQGLRGYTF. In DNA form, the CDR3 reads TGTGCCAGCAGTGAACAACAGGGTCTTCGCGGCTACACCTTC.

V and J are TRBV18 and TRBJ2-7; D is ambiguous. V lost 4 bases, J lost 6 bases, and 13 bases lay in between. Germline CDR1 and CDR2: KGHSH and LQKENI. CDR3 size: 13 residues. The CDR3 reads CASSLRDGGEQYF. The DNA of the CDR3 is TGTGCCAGCTCACTCCGAGACGGCGGCGAGCAGTACTTC.

The chain uses TRBV5-1 and TRBJ1-1; 7 bases line up with TRBD1. Germline V gene data show CDR1 as SGHRS and CDR2 as YFSETQ. J was trimmed by 3 bases and V by 5 bases; bases with no gene match: 4. CDR3 length: 13 residues. CDR3 DNA sequence: TGCGCCAGCAGATATCAGGGGGACACTGAAGCTTTCTTT. It translates to CASRYQGDTEAFF.

This clone was observed a few times. The chain couples TRBV24-1 to TRBJ2-5, with 7 positions matching TRBD1. The CDR3 length is 14 residues. Per the germline V gene, CDR1 is KGHDR and CDR2 is SFDVKD. Trimming took 6 bases from V and 2 from J; bases not matched to a gene: 5. The CDR3 DNA sequence: TGTGCCACCAGTTCCAGGGGGAGTCAAGAGACCCAGTACTTC. Translating gives CATSSRGSQETQYF.

The rearrangement links TRBV18 to TRBJ1-2; possibly TRBD1 for D (5 bases). The CDR3 loop spans 14 amino acids. Germline V gene sequence: CDR1 KGHSH, CDR2 LQKENI. Trimming stripped 0 bases from V and 7 bases from J, with 12 bases between. The CDR3 protein is CASSPPAGTGGYTF. CDR3 DNA sequence: TGTGCCAGCTCACCACCGGCCGGGACGGGTGGCTACACCTTC.

The chain recombines TRBV5-4 with TRBJ2-3, with D perhaps TRBD1 (8 bases). The CDR3 sequence is 15 residues long. Germline values: CDR1 SGHNT, CDR2 YYREEE (reference sequence). V dropped 3 bases and J dropped 1 base, with 12 bases sitting between them. CDR3 protein: CASSSGGQGTDTQYF. The CDR3 DNA sequence: TGTGCCAGCAGCTCGGGGGGACAGGGCACAGATACGCAGTATTTT.

This clone was detected once. The chain has TRBV5-5 and TRBJ2-5; the match to TRBD2 covers 9 bases. Germline trimming cut 2 bases from V and 2 bases from J; bases unmatched to any gene: 7. Per germline, CDR1 SGHKS and CDR2 YYEKEE (reference sequence). The CDR3 is 16 amino acids. CDR3 amino acids: CASSFPAGGIQETQYF. CDR3 bases: TGTGCCAGCAGCTTTCCAGCGGGAGGAATTCAAGAGACCCAGTACTTC. The full variable domain, its missing parts supplied by reference TRBV5-5 and TRBJ2-5, is DAGVTQSPTHLIKTRGQQVTLRCSPISGHKSVSWYQQVLGQGPQFIFQYYEKEERGRGNFPDRFSARQFPNYSSELNVNALLLGDSALYLCASSFPAGGIQETQYFGPGTRLLVL.

The rearrangement links TRBV28 to TRBJ1-5; D is unclear. This CDR3 spans 15 amino acids. The germline V and J ends were trimmed by 4 bases and 5 bases, with 15 bases remaining between them. The germline V gene has CDR1 MDHEN and CDR2 SYDVKM. The CDR3 region is CASSSQGRAHQPQHF. The CDR3 DNA sequence: TGTGCCAGCAGTTCCCAAGGACGGGCCCATCAGCCCCAGCATTTT.

V usage is TRBV27 and J usage is TRBJ1-1; TRBD1 aligns across 10 bases. This CDR3 is 13 amino acids long. The V segment lost 8 bases and the J segment 7 bases; nucleotides outside the gene matches: 7. Germline lookup yields CDR1 MNHEY and CDR2 SMNVEV (reference sequence). The CDR3 here is CASSGTGVSEAFF. DNA for the CDR3: TGTGCCAGCTCCGGGACAGGGGTAAGTGAAGCTTTCTTT.

The rearrangement links TRBV5-4 to TRBJ1-1, with 9 nucleotides matching TRBD1. This CDR3 has 19 amino acids. J gave up 3 bases and V 4 bases, and 19 bases lay outside the gene matches. Germline V gene data show CDR1 as SGHNT and CDR2 as YYREEE (reference sequence). The CDR3 sequence: CASSGGTGQGFRGYTEAFF. As DNA, the CDR3 is TGTGCCAGCAGCGGGGGTACGGGACAGGGTTTTAGAGGGTACACTGAAGCTTTCTTT.

The V and J genes are TRBV5-1 and TRBJ1-1; D not certain. The germline V gene encodes CDR1 SGHRS and CDR2 YFSETQ. The V end was cut by 6 bases, the J end by 1 base, with 13 bases between. CDR3 length: 14 amino acids. The CDR3 coding sequence is TGCGCCAGCACTCCGCAGACCGCGAACACTGAAGCTTTCTTT. It codes for CASTPQTANTEAFF.